This TCR beta chain originates from a study of T cells in Graves' hyperthyroidism and ophthalmopathy (dated by TCRdb to between 2018 and 2021). Regarding the complete study: Peripheral blood samples were taken at initial diagnosis, before any treatment was given. To identify TCR V-J signatures that set the groups apart, the researchers used a discovery cohort of 100 or so patients, made up of 40 to 45 with Graves' ophthalmopathy and 55 to 65 with stable Graves' hyperthyroidism. Prospective prediction of ophthalmopathy was tested in an independent validation cohort of fewer than 20 hyperthyroidism patients and 15 to 17 patients who later progressed to ophthalmopathy. The 90 to 100 discovery patients were randomly divided into training and test sets at a 7:3 ratio. In about 6 Graves' hyperthyroidism patients, the study also compared T-cell repertoires from thyroid tissue with T-cell repertoires from blood. Once sampling was done, hyperthyroidism patients were given methimazole at a starting dose of 30 mg daily, whereas ophthalmopathy patients were given high-dose intravenous methylprednisolone. TCR Vbeta CDR3 sequencing of 140 or so peripheral blood samples (over 40 ophthalmopathy, 75 to 85 hyperthyroidism and around 17 progressor patients) is reported in the paper. Results and caveats for the whole study, not just this receptor: In cross-validation, a model built on a 13 V-J signature told ophthalmopathy apart from stable hyperthyroidism with 85% to 90% sensitivity and approximately 84% specificity, and in testing the same model reached 80%/75%. Sample size was not statistically predetermined, and blinding of investigators to group allocation was not performed. Most expanded thyroid clonotypes (frequency above 0.001) were also detected in blood, suggesting blood repertoires may reflect thyroid immune responses. During validation, the model predicted progression to ophthalmopathy a median of approximately 7 months ahead of onset, with approximately 70% sensitivity and more than 72% specificity.

Amplification of TCR beta CDR3 regions was carried out from RNA transcripts. A first-round RT-PCR of the TCR CDR3 used the HTBI primer set with the Qiagen OneStep RT-PCR kit. Libraries were constructed in a second round of multiplex PCR, after which size selection and purification were carried out. Paired-end sequencing of the libraries was performed with 100 bp reads on an Illumina HiSeq2000. The paper's processing steps were these. SOAPnuke was used to process the raw data, with reads discarded if the reads contained adapters or uncalled bases, had a mean Phred below 15, or lacked an exact constant-primer or identifier match. COPE v1.2.5 was used to merge the high-quality paired reads, and each unique nucleotide sequence was defined as a clonotype. MiTCR v1.1 was used to align clonotypes to the IMGT TRBV, TRBD and TRBJ reference segments. The analysis was restricted to V-J combinations with a frequency above 0.0001, which together covered 99.2% of the repertoires. The TCS score was defined as the ratio of F50 (clonal expansion) to E x V (chaos), calculated using BLOSUM62-based TCRdist between CDR3 peptides within each V-J. Welch's t-statistics and random forest reduced roughly 500 V-J features to about 13, which were used in a naive Bayes classifier (R e1071). The public reads were reprocessed in TCRdb via fastp at Q25 and MiXCR, keeping in-frame beta chains. Each record represents a unique CDR3 protein, reported with the most common genes and DNA among its rows. TCRdb's processing, not the authors' own work, is the source of the V and J calls. The sample table records some 350,000 distinct CDR3 sequences; nearly 15% of these occur just once. Approximately 20% of the sample belongs to the ten largest clones.

With respect to this clonotype: This clone's antigen is unknown. No base quality values were provided; no much bigger clone lies one nucleotide off.

Ophthalmopathy patients had moderately to severely active disease, Clinical Activity Score of at least 3, NOSPECS grade of at least 4, and duration under 3 months. The study excluded patients with uncontrolled infections, other autoimmune diseases, pregnancy or lactation. Diagnoses relied on clinical symptoms, serum thyroxine and TRAb, thyroid ultrasound and orbital computed tomography. PBMCs were isolated from about 10 ml of fresh peripheral blood by Ficoll-Paque density gradient centrifugation. Trizol reagent was used to extract total RNA, and RNA quality was then checked on an Agilent 2100 Bioanalyzer. CDR1 SGHTA and CDR2 FQGNSA are derived from the germline V gene. V loses 1 base of germline sequence and J loses 2 bases, and the interval between the two ends is 8 bases. Taken from cysteine to phenylalanine, the CDR3 has 14 residues. Solely the CDR3 DNA is kept, with 42 bases framed from the first base.

The source of this sequence is an older woman with Graves' ophthalmopathy. The sequence links TRBV7-2 to TRBJ1-1, with the D gene call left open. Sequencing used blood. CDR3 protein: CASSLVGRNTEAFF. The bases are TGTGCCAGCAGCTTAGTCGGGCGTAACACTGAAGCTTTCTTT. The CDR3, completed at both ends by the reference TRBV7-2 and TRBJ1-1 genes, gives the full variable domain GAGVSQSPSNKVTEKGKDVELRCDPISGHTALYWYRQSLGQGLEFLIYFQGNSAPDKSGLPSDRFSAERTGGSVSTLTIQRTQQEDSAVYLCASSLVGRNTEAFFGQGTRLTVV.